One T cell receptor beta chain is described in this entry. What antigen it recognizes has not been identified. No quality values exist for individual bases; no much larger clone is one base distant. From the germline V gene, CDR1 is SQVTM and CDR2 is ANQGSEA. The CDR3, from cysteine to phenylalanine, totals 11 residues. The retained sequence is limited to the CDR3, 33 bases, with the frame set at the first base. The junction shows trimming of 7 bases on V and 4 bases on J, plus 10 bases between the germline ends. RNA was extracted using the RNeasy kit, and about 0.5 to 1 ug of the RNA was reverse transcribed with random hexamers. The immunoSEQ multiplex PCR assay, which covers 54 Vbeta and 13 Jbeta segments, was used to amplify TCR beta CDR3 regions. Bias from PCR amplification was corrected by using a synthetic template baseline for primer optimization and for computational correction. Turning to the authors' computational methods: Reads were assigned to V, D and J genes according to IMGT and analyzed in immunoSEQ Analyzer, with only productive sequences retained. Clonality was computed as one minus Shannon entropy normalized by log2 of the number of productive unique sequences. For each patient and control, public and private clones were evaluated among the 100 most prevalent clones. Susac-specific clones were defined as absent from healthy and MS cohorts, over a thousand published viral clones and other ImmuneACCESS disease sequences. Through fastp at Q25 and MiXCR, TCRdb rebuilt clones from the public reads, retaining in-frame beta chains. For every CDR3 protein sequence, its rows merge into one entry that carries the most common genes and DNA. The V and J calls come from TCRdb's annotation, not from the publication. The sample table lists approximately 190,000 distinct CDR3 sequences, about 94% of them with a count of one. Of the sample, around 0.096% is held by the ten largest clones.

This sample is drawn from a study of CD8 T cells in Susac syndrome (dated by TCRdb to the late 2010s). General notes on the study: The study used repertoire sequencing to test whether antigen drove CD8+ T cell activation and differentiation in Susac syndrome. General study outcomes and caveats: The TCR sequencing and HLA analysis was acknowledged to have included a relatively small number of individuals.

Peripheral blood CD8+ and CD4+ T cells from healthy donors, Susac syndrome patients and multiple sclerosis patients were profiled by high-throughput TCR beta sequencing. The healthy donors served as controls matched for age and sex. Bulk CD8+ and CD4+ T cells were purified by magnetic negative isolation, whereas CD8+ TEMRA cells were enriched by FACS. Blood was drawn into EDTA tubes, processed within 24 hours, and PBMCs were isolated by density gradient centrifugation. PBMCs intended for TCR sequencing were frozen in liquid nitrogen and were later thawed in a 37 degrees C water bath. Purity of sorted or isolated CD4+, CD8+ and CD8+ TEMRA cells was at least 90%.

Sequencing was done on a sample of CD4+ T cells from PBMCs. This TCR derives from a human donor in good health. The chain joins TRBV29-1 to TRBJ1-1; the D gene is not confidently resolved. The base sequence is TGCAGCGGCGATTGGGCCACTGAAGCTTTCTTT. This gives the protein CSGDWATEAFF.